The rows below give T cell receptor beta chains drawn from one sample of a study of OX40 agonist ivuxolimab in advanced cancers. Generated by immunoSEQ multiplex PCR, the TCRdb table keeps only in-frame clones and is missing some. The sample consists of approximately 35,000 clones, roughly 80% of them appearing once. This specimen consisted of CD4+ or CD8+ T cells sorted from blood, obtained in a trial of the OX40 agonist ivuxolimab. These receptors originate from an adult with an advanced solid tumor such as melanoma, head and neck, liver or kidney cancer. Each CDR3 is given with its conserved first and last residue. Each record gives: CDR3 length, J gene, V gene, clone size, D gene, CDR3 protein, CDR3 DNA. The D gene is left open where the match is weak. A row's size may be missing; if present it is once, few, many or a size class.

length: 15
J: TRBJ1-2
V: TRBV9
size: .
D: .
CDR3: CASSPHPGGADGYTF
DNA: TGTGCCAGCAGCCCGCACCCTGGGGGCGCAGATGGCTACACCTTC

length: 12
J: TRBJ1-2
V: TRBV19
size: .
D: .
CDR3: CASRTPANGYTF
DNA: TGTGCCAGCAGGACACCGGCCAATGGCTACACCTTC

length: 16
J: TRBJ1-5
V: TRBV5-4
size: .
D: .
CDR3: CASSLNGGGPNQPQHF
DNA: TGTGCCAGCAGCTTGAATGGAGGAGGGCCCAATCAGCCCCAGCATTTT

length: 14
J: TRBJ2-5
V: TRBV28
size: .
D: .
CDR3: CASWSRSARETQYF
DNA: TGTGCCAGCTGGTCTCGGTCCGCGCGAGAGACCCAGTACTTC

length: 14
J: TRBJ1-1
V: TRBV5-5
size: .
D: .
CDR3: CASSLTPGFDEAFF
DNA: TGTGCCAGCAGCTTGACGCCAGGGTTCGATGAAGCTTTCTTT

length: 12
J: TRBJ1-1
V: TRBV7-9
size: .
D: .
CDR3: CASSLSDSEAFF
DNA: TGTGCCAGCAGCTTGAGTGACTCTGAAGCTTTCTTT

length: 13
J: TRBJ2-1
V: TRBV27
size: .
D: .
CDR3: CASPKYTYNEQFF
DNA: TGTGCCAGCCCGAAGTATACCTACAATGAGCAGTTCTTC

length: 15
J: TRBJ2-7
V: TRBV9
size: .
D: .
CDR3: CASSPGVWGWYEQYF
DNA: TGTGCCAGCAGCCCAGGGGTGTGGGGATGGTACGAGCAGTACTTC

length: 12
J: TRBJ2-1
V: TRBV7-9
size: .
D: TRBD1
CDR3: CASSPGTGEQFF
DNA: TGTGCCAGCAGCCCGGGGACAGGGGAGCAGTTCTTC

length: 17
J: TRBJ2-1
V: TRBV4-3
size: .
D: TRBD2
CDR3: CASSQGTSGGVIDEQFF
DNA: TGCGCCAGCAGCCAAGGGACTAGCGGGGGGGTTATCGATGAGCAGTTCTTC

length: 16
J: TRBJ2-2
V: TRBV19
size: .
D: .
CDR3: CASNQLLEWNTGELFF
DNA: TGTGCCAGTAATCAGCTACTAGAATGGAACACCGGGGAGCTGTTTTTT

length: 16
J: TRBJ2-1
V: TRBV6-1
size: few
D: TRBD2
CDR3: CASSVTSGGARNEQFF
DNA: TGTGCCAGCAGTGTGACTAGCGGGGGGGCGAGGAATGAGCAGTTCTTC

length: 13
J: TRBJ2-7
V: TRBV28
size: few
D: .
CDR3: CASALGWAYEQYF
DNA: TGTGCCAGCGCTTTGGGATGGGCCTACGAGCAGTACTTC

length: 15
J: TRBJ2-3
V: TRBV28
size: .
D: TRBD1
CDR3: CASSLGTGGTDTQYF
DNA: TGTGCCAGCAGTTTGGGGACAGGGGGAACAGATACGCAGTATTTT

length: 13
J: TRBJ1-2
V: TRBV28
size: .
D: .
CDR3: CASSLDRFYGYTF
DNA: TGTGCCAGCAGTTTGGACAGATTCTACGGCTACACCTTC

length: 12
J: TRBJ2-3
V: TRBV2
size: .
D: TRBD1
CDR3: CASKQGADTQYF
DNA: TGTGCCAGCAAACAGGGGGCAGATACGCAGTATTTT